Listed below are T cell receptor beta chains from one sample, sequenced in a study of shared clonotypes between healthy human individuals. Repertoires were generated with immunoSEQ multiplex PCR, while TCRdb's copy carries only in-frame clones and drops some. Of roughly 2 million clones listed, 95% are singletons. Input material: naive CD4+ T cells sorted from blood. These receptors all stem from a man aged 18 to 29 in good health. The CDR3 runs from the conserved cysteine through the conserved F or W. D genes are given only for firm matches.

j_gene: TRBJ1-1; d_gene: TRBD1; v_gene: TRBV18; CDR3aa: CASAPGQGNTEAFF
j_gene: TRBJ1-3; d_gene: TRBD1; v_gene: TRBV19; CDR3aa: CASSIPGTGGASGNTIYF
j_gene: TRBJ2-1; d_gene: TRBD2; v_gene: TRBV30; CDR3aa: CAWSVSGGSYNEQFF
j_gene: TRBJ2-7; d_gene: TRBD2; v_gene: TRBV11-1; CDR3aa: CASSLGLANEQYF
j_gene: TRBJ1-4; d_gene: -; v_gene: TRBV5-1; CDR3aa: CASNRGDPNEKLFF
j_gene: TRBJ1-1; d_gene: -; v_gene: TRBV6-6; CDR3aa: CASSSQIDTEAFF
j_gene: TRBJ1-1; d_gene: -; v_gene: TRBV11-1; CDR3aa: CASSLGGGNTEAFF
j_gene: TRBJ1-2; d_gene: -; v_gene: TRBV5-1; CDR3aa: CASSPDINYGYTF
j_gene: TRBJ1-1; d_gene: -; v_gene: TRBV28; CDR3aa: CASTPGSNTEAFF
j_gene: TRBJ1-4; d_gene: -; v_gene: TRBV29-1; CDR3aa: CSAEGLFGEKLFF
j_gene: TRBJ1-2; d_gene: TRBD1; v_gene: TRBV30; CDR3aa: CAWSETGVYGYTF
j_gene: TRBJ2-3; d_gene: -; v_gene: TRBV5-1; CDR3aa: CASSLEPSGGLDTQYF
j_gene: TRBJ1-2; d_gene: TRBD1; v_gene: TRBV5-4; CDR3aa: CASSPRSTGGDGYTF
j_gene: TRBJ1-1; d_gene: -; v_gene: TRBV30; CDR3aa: CAWSLITEAFF
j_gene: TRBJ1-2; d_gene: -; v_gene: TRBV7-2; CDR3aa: CASSPLGGSGGYTF
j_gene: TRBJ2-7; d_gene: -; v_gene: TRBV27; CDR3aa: CASSLLGVGQGLNEQYF